A single sample gave rise to the 32 T cell receptor beta chains below, sequenced in a study of shared clonotypes between healthy human individuals. Sequenced by immunoSEQ multiplex PCR; TCRdb stores in-frame clones only, minus some. The sample includes under 2.5 million clones, about nine tenths of them seen just once. Sequencing was carried out using naive CD4+ T cells from PBMCs. Subset described: CD45RA+ positively selected. The receptors were sampled from a young man in good health. Some clones in this sample may be carry-over from other donors' samples.

This clone has a single count. The V and J genes are TRBV10-3 and TRBJ2-4, with D perhaps assigned TRBD1 or TRBD2 (5 bases each). The germline V gene has CDR1 ENHRY and CDR2 SYGVKD. This CDR3 contains 17 residues. The ends were cut back, 0 bases at V and 9 bases at J, with 21 bases in the middle. CDR3 protein: CAISESLRVGTPSIQYF. The CDR3 DNA follows: TGTGCCATCAGTGAGTCCCTCAGGGTTGGGACCCCGAGCATTCAGTACTTC.

This clone was detected only once. The chain joins TRBV28 to TRBJ2-3; D gene uncertain. Germline V gene data show CDR1 as MDHEN and CDR2 as SYDVKM. Deletions cut 7 bases from V and 2 bases from J, with 16 bases between. The CDR3 is made up of 15 amino acids. The CDR3: CASTFPAKNTDTQYF. The CDR3 DNA follows: TGTGCCAGCACCTTTCCAGCCAAAAACACAGATACGCAGTATTTT.

Only a few counts were recorded for this clone. The same CDR3 arises from other DNA sequences in this sample as well. The rearrangement uses TRBV30 and TRBJ1-1; D is undetermined. CDR3 length equals 11 residues. CDR1 and CDR2 (germline): GTSNPN, SVGIG (reference sequence). V was shortened by 4 bases and J by 1 base, with 4 bases between the two germline ends. CDR3 protein: CAWKENTEAFF. CDR3 DNA: TGTGCCTGGAAAGAGAACACTGAAGCTTTCTTT.

The genes are TRBV6-6 and TRBJ2-1, with D hard to call. The CDR3 spans 15 residues. Germline CDR1 is MNHNY and CDR2 is SVGAGI (reference sequence). With 0 bases removed from V and 0 bases from J, the gap between germline ends came to 6 bases. CDR3 amino acids: CASSYSSSSYNEQFF. CDR3 nucleotides: TGTGCCAGCAGTTACTCGAGTAGCTCCTACAATGAGCAGTTCTTC.

This clone appeared a single time. This chain links TRBV27 with TRBJ2-1; 7 bases fit TRBD2. Germline V gives CDR1 MNHEY, CDR2 SMNVEV (reference sequence). J lost 1 base, V lost 5 bases, and 14 bases had no gene match. The CDR3 consists of 18 residues. CDR3 region: CASSQTRLAPFSYNEQFF. The CDR3, as DNA: TGTGCCAGCAGTCAGACAAGACTAGCCCCATTTTCCTACAATGAGCAGTTCTTC.

The chain has TRBV28 and TRBJ2-7; D is unclear. Per germline, CDR1 MDHEN and CDR2 SYDVKM. The V and J ends lost 8 bases and 0 bases respectively, with 14 bases between them. This CDR3 spans 14 amino acids. CDR3 in amino acids: CASGTTTRSYEQYF. Written as DNA, the CDR3 is TGTGCCAGCGGTACAACAACCCGCTCCTACGAGCAGTACTTC.

The chain combines TRBV15 with TRBJ1-1; 9 bases fit TRBD1. After removal of 0 bases from V and 12 bases from J, the junction contained 5 bases not matched to a gene. Looked up from germline, CDR1 is LNHNV and CDR2 is YYDKDF (reference sequence). This CDR3 region has 13 residues. The CDR3 here is CATSRETQGATFF. The CDR3 bases are TGTGCCACCAGCAGAGAAACACAGGGGGCGACTTTCTTT.

V usage is TRBV5-6 and J usage is TRBJ2-1; D is possibly TRBD2 (5 bases). V lost 2 bases to trimming and J lost 8 bases, with 14 bases between them. The CDR3 totals 14 residues. Looked up from germline, CDR1 is SGHDT and CDR2 is YYEEEE. The CDR3 protein is CASSFGGFEDEQFF. CDR3 bases: TGTGCCAGCAGCTTTGGAGGCTTCGAGGATGAGCAGTTCTTC.

The V and J genes are TRBV9 and TRBJ1-2; D ambiguous. The CDR3 loop spans 12 amino acids. The germline V gene encodes CDR1 SGDLS and CDR2 YYNGEE. The V and J ends lost 7 bases and 6 bases respectively, with 13 bases between them. The CDR3 DNA reads TGTGCCAGCGGTCTGCCTCAAGATGGCTACACCTTC. As protein: CASGLPQDGYTF.

This chain connects TRBV7-2 to TRBJ2-2, with D possibly being TRBD2 (5 bases). Germline V CDR1 and CDR2: SGHTA, FQGNSA. V dropped 5 bases and J dropped 6 bases, with 16 bases sitting between them. This CDR3 contains 15 residues. The CDR3 sequence: CASSPRAAAAGELFF. Written as DNA, the CDR3 is TGTGCCAGCAGCCCGCGGGCGGCGGCAGCCGGGGAGCTGTTTTTT.

This clone was picked up a small number of times. V and J are TRBV5-8 and TRBJ2-1; 10 bases agree with TRBD2. Losses at the gene ends were 3 bases for V and 9 bases for J; bases not matched to a gene: 9. The CDR3 consists of 15 residues. Germline V lookup: CDR1 SGHTS, CDR2 YDEGEE. CDR3 sequence (DNA): TGTGCCAGCAGCTCCCTAGCGGGAGCAGAGGGTGAGCAGTTCTTC. Protein: CASSSLAGAEGEQFF.

This rearrangement joins TRBV5-1 to TRBJ2-5; maybe TRBD1 (7 bases). The CDR3 is made up of 16 amino acids. Germline V gene sequence: CDR1 SGHRS, CDR2 YFSETQ. The ends were cut back, 0 bases at V and 2 bases at J, with 14 bases in the middle. CDR3 DNA sequence: TGCGCCAGCAGCTTGGATGTCAGGGGGGTTCAAGAGACCCAGTACTTC. Translation gives CASSLDVRGVQETQYF.

This clone has only one observation. The J gene is TRBJ2-5, the V gene TRBV5-1; D perhaps matches TRBD2 (5 bases). Germline V gene lookup returns CDR1 SGHRS and CDR2 YFSETQ. The CDR3 loop spans 14 amino acids. V lost 2 bases to trimming and J lost 0 bases, with 8 bases between them. CDR3 sequence: CASSFRENQETQYF. The DNA of the CDR3 is TGCGCCAGCAGCTTTAGGGAGAACCAAGAGACCCAGTACTTC.

V gene TRBV5-1 combines with J gene TRBJ2-7, with 7 bases aligning to TRBD2. Germline V lookup: CDR1 SGHRS, CDR2 YFSETQ. J gave up 2 bases and V 4 bases, and 12 bases lay outside the gene matches. The CDR3 contains 16 residues. In DNA, the CDR3 is TGCGCCAGCAGCCTAACCTCTAGCGGAGTAGCCTACGAGCAGTACTTC. Its translation: CASSLTSSGVAYEQYF.

This chain's CDR3 is CASSEGVGYTEAFF. The CDR3 DNA sequence: TGTGCCAGCAGTGAAGGTGTGGGATACACTGAAGCTTTCTTT. The chain uses TRBV6-5 and TRBJ1-1; D is unclear. The CDR3 length is 14 residues. The V gene lost 5 bases and the J gene lost 3 bases, with 13 bases spanning the gap. The germline CDR1 and CDR2 sequences are MNHEY and SVGAGI.

CDR3 sequence: CAWSVRGPGYNEQFF. CDR3 DNA: TGTGCCTGGAGTGTAAGAGGCCCGGGGTACAATGAGCAGTTCTTC. V and J are TRBV30 and TRBJ2-1, with TRBD2 as a possible D gene (5 bases). Germline V gives CDR1 GTSNPN, CDR2 SVGIG (reference sequence). V lost 0 bases, J lost 4 bases, and 13 bases lay in between. CDR3 length: 15 amino acids.

The V gene is TRBV7-7, the J gene TRBJ2-1, with D possibly matching TRBD2 (5 bases). Germline V gene sequence: CDR1 SSHAT, CDR2 FNYEAQ (reference sequence). V lost 1 base and J 1 base, leaving 8 bases between the germline ends. The CDR3 spans 15 residues. CDR3 sequence: CASSLEPGSYNEQFF. CDR3 coding DNA: TGTGCCAGCAGCTTAGAGCCGGGGTCCTACAATGAGCAGTTCTTC.

V gene TRBV9 combines with J gene TRBJ1-2; a possible D gene is TRBD1 (5 bases). Germline values: CDR1 SGDLS, CDR2 YYNGEE. Trimming left V 4 bases short and J 4 bases short, with 11 bases between. The CDR3 is 13 residues long. CDR3 sequence: CASSPDSSYGYTF. The CDR3 DNA reads TGTGCCAGCAGCCCCGACAGTAGCTATGGCTACACCTTC.

The chain uses TRBV14 and TRBJ2-7; D ambiguous. Germline CDR1 reads SGHDN; CDR2 reads FVKESK. This CDR3 has 15 amino acids. V was trimmed by 1 base and J by 0 bases, leaving 10 bases between them. The CDR3 spells CASSQGRPSSYEQYF. CDR3 coding DNA: TGTGCCAGCAGCCAAGGAAGGCCGAGCTCCTACGAGCAGTACTTC.

The rearrangement joins TRBV18 to TRBJ2-7, with a weak D call TRBD2 (5 bases). Trimming pared 6 bases from V and 2 bases from J, leaving 17 bases between. This CDR3 has 15 residues. The germline CDR1 and CDR2 sequences are KGHSH and LQKENI. The CDR3 reads CASSPREARAYEQYF. In DNA form, the CDR3 reads TGTGCCAGCTCCCCCCGGGAAGCGCGGGCCTACGAGCAGTACTTC.

The chain uses TRBV4-1 and TRBJ2-3; a possible D gene is TRBD1 (6 bases). Trimming shortened V by 3 bases and J by 0 bases, and 13 bases separated the two germline ends. The length of the CDR3 is 16 residues. Germline loops: CDR1 MGHRA, CDR2 YSYEKL. The DNA for the CDR3 is TGCGCCAGCAGCCAGACCCCTCAGGGGAGCACAGATACGCAGTATTTT. Translated: CASSQTPQGSTDTQYF.

The J gene is TRBJ1-1, the V gene TRBV9; the D is unclear. The CDR3 is 15 residues long. Germline CDR1 SGDLS, CDR2 YYNGEE. V lost 3 bases and J lost 1, with 13 bases in between. The CDR3 nucleotides are TGTGCCAGCAGCGCCAGTACCGAGGGGAACACTGAAGCTTTCTTT. Its protein product is CASSASTEGNTEAFF.

V usage is TRBV19 and J usage is TRBJ2-2, with 11 bases that match TRBD1. V gave up 7 bases and J gave up 1 base; unmatched junction bases: 8. Germline CDR1 and CDR2: LNHDA and SQIVND (reference sequence). The CDR3 has 17 amino acids. CDR3 nucleotides: TGTGCCAGTAATGATTTGGGGACAGGGGGGAACACCGGGGAGCTGTTTTTT. Translation: CASNDLGTGGNTGELFF.

The chain links TRBV6-5 to TRBJ1-3, with D possibly matching TRBD1 (6 bases). Germline loops: CDR1 MNHEY, CDR2 SVGAGI. The CDR3 is 15 residues long. V lost 2 bases to trimming and J lost 1 base, with 9 bases between them. CDR3 sequence (DNA): TGTGCCAGCAGTTACACAGGGATTTCTGGAAACACCATATATTTT. It translates to CASSYTGISGNTIYF.

The CDR3 sequence: CASSYSFGQGARAFF. The DNA of the CDR3 is TGTGCCAGCAGTTACTCTTTCGGACAGGGGGCGAGAGCTTTCTTT. V gene TRBV6-6 combines with J gene TRBJ1-1; 11 positions match TRBD1. The CDR3 is 15 residues long. Germline V CDR1 and CDR2: MNHNY, SVGAGI (reference sequence). V dropped 0 bases and J dropped 10; count of bases not matched to a gene: 7.

V is TRBV5-4 and J is TRBJ2-5; D uncertain. V was clipped by 4 bases and J by 3 bases, with 13 bases between them. CDR3 length: 14 amino acids. Germline CDR1 and CDR2: SGHNT and YYREEE (reference sequence). The CDR3 nucleotides are TGTGCCAGCAGCCCCTATACAGTAGAAGAGACCCAGTACTTC. Its protein product is CASSPYTVEETQYF.

The gene calls are TRBV5-1 and TRBJ1-1; perhaps TRBD1 as D (6 bases). Germline V gene sequence: CDR1 SGHRS, CDR2 YFSETQ. Trimming cost V 3 bases and J 8 bases, with 14 bases left between them. This CDR3 contains 13 residues. The chain's CDR3 is CASSWVPGAEAFF. The CDR3 DNA reads as TGCGCCAGCAGCTGGGTCCCGGGGGCGGAAGCTTTCTTT.

Turning to this clone: The same CDR3 also results from other DNA sequences found in this sample. The rearrangement uses TRBV5-1 and TRBJ2-5, with 8 nucleotides matching TRBD1. The CDR3 is 14 residues long. J was trimmed by 7 bases and V by 1 base; bases with no gene match: 6. CDR1 is SGHRS and CDR2 is YFSETQ in the germline V gene. The CDR3 region is CASSLTGGLVTQYF. CDR3 sequence (DNA): TGCGCCAGCAGCTTGACAGGGGGATTGGTGACCCAGTACTTC.

J is TRBJ1-2 and V is TRBV4-1, with D tentatively TRBD1 (6 bases). Germline V gives CDR1 MGHRA, CDR2 YSYEKL. Trimming took 2 bases from V and 8 from J, leaving 9 bases between them. This CDR3 contains 12 residues. The CDR3 DNA follows: TGCGCCAGCAGCCAACACAGGGACGGCTACACCTTC. Translated, it gives CASSQHRDGYTF.

This chain connects TRBV9 to TRBJ2-5, with D maybe TRBD2 (5 bases). The CDR3 length is 14 residues. Looked up from germline, CDR1 is SGDLS and CDR2 is YYNGEE. V lost 3 bases and J lost 0, with 9 bases in between. CDR3: CASSARADQETQYF. The CDR3 DNA follows: TGTGCCAGCAGCGCGCGGGCCGACCAAGAGACCCAGTACTTC.

This clone was picked up a small number of times. This chain connects TRBV5-1 to TRBJ1-1, with D unresolved. Germline V gene lookup returns CDR1 SGHRS and CDR2 YFSETQ. Trimming removed 0 bases at V and 1 base at J, with 10 bases between. CDR3 length equals 15 residues. CDR3 loop: CASSLEGDWNTEAFF. The DNA of the CDR3 is TGCGCCAGCAGCTTGGAGGGTGACTGGAACACTGAAGCTTTCTTT.

CDR3 in DNA: TGTGCCAGCAGCGGGGGGACAAGCCTCCAAGAGACCCAGTACTTC. Its protein product is CASSGGTSLQETQYF. The genes are TRBV5-6 and TRBJ2-5; D is tentatively TRBD1 or TRBD2 (6 bases each). CDR1 and CDR2 (germline): SGHDT, YYEEEE. V was pared by 4 bases and J by 1 base, with 14 bases between. The CDR3 runs to 15 residues.